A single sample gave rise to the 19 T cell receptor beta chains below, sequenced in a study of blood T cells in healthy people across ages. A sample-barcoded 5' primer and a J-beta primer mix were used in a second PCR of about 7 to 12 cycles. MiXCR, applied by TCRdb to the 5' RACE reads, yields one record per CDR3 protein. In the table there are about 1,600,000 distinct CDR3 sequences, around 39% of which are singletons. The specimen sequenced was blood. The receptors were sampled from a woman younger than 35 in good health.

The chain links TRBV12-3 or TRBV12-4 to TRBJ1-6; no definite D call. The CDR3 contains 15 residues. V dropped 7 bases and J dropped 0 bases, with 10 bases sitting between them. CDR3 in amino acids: CASTRTDSYNSPLHF. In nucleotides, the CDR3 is TGTGCCAGCACCAGGACGGACTCCTATAATTCACCCCTCCACTTT.

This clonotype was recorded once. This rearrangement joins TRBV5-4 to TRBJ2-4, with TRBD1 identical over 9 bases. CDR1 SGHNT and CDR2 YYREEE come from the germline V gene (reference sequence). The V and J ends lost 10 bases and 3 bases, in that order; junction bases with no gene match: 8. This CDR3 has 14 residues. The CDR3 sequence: CAAGDRDFKNIQYF. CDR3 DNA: TGTGCCGCGGGGGACAGGGATTTCAAAAACATTCAGTACTTC.

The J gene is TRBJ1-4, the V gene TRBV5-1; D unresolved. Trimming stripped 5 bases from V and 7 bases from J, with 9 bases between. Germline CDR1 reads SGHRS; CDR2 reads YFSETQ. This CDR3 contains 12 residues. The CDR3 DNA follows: TGCGCCAGCAGAGGCAGCGGTGAAAAACTGTTTTTT. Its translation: CASRGSGEKLFF.

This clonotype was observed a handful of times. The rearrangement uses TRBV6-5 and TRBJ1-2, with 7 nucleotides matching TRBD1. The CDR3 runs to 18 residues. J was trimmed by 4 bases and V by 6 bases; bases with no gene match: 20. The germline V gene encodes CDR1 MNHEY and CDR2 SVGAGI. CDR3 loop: CASSYVRPTGNGGYGYTF. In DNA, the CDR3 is TGTGCCAGCAGCTACGTACGGCCGACAGGGAATGGTGGCTATGGCTACACCTTC.

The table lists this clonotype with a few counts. The CDR3 protein is CASRVRQITDTQYF. CDR3 sequence (DNA): TGTGCCAGCAGGGTGAGACAAATCACAGATACGCAGTATTTT. This chain joins TRBV2 and TRBJ2-3; no definite D call. The CDR3 extends over 14 amino acids. Germline lookup yields CDR1 SNHLY and CDR2 FYNNEI. V lost 6 bases and J lost 2, with 12 bases in between.

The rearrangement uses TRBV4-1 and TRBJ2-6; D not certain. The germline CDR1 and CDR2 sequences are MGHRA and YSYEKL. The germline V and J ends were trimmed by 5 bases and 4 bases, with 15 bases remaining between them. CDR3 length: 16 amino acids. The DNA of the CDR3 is TGCGCCAGCAGCGACTTGATGGGTTCGGGGGCCAACGTCCTGACTTTC. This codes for CASSDLMGSGANVLTF.

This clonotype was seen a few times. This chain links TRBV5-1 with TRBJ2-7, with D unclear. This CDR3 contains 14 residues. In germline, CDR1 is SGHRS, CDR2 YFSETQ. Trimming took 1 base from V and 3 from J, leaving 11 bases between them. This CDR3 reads CASSLLSPDYEQYF. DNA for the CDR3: TGCGCCAGCAGCTTGTTATCCCCTGACTACGAGCAGTACTTC.

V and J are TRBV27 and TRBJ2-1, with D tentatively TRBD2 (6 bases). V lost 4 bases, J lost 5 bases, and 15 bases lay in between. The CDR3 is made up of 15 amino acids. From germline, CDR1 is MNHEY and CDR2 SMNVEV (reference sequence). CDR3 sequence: CASSSPEGLNNEQFF. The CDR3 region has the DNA TGTGCCAGCAGTTCTCCGGAGGGCCTCAACAATGAGCAGTTCTTC.

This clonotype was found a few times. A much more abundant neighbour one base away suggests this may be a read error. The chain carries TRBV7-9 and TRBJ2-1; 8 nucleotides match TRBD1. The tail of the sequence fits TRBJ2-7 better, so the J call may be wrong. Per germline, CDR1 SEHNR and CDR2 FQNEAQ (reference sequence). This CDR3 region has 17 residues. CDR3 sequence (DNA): TGTGCCAGCAGCTTTTTTAGGCAGGGGGCGTCCTACAATGAGCAGTACTTC. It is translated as CASSFFRQGASYNEQYF.

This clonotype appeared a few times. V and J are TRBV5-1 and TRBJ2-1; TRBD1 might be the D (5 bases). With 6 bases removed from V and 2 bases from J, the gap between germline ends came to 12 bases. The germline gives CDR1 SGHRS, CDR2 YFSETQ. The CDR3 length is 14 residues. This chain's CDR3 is CASKGIGAYNEQFF. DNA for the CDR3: TGCGCCAGCAAGGGGATAGGGGCCTACAATGAGCAGTTCTTC.

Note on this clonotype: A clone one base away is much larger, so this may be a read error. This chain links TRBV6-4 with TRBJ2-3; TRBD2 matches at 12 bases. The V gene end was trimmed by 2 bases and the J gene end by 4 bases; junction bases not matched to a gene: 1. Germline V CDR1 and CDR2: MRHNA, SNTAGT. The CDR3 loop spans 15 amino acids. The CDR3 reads CASSDASGGADTQYF. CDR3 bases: TGTGCCAGCAGTGACGCTAGCGGGGGGGCAGATACGCAGTATTTT.

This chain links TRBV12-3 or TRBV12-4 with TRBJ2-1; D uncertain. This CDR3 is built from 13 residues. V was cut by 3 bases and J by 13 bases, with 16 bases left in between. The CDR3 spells CASSFWPLETQFF. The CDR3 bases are TGTGCCAGCAGTTTTTGGCCTCTTGAGACCCAGTTCTTC.

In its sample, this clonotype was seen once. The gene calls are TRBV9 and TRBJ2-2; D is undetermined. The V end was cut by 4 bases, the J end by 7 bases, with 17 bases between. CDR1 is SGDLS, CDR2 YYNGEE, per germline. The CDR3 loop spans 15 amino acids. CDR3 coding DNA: TGTGCCAGCAGCCCTATTTGGGGTGGCGGCGGGGAGCTGTTTTTT. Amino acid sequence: CASSPIWGGGGELFF.

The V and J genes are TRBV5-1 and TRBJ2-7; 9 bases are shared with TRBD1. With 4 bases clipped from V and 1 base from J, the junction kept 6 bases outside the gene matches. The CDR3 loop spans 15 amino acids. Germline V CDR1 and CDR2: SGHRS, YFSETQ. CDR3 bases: TGCGCCAGCAGCCCAACAGGGGGCCAATCCTACGAGCAGTACTTC. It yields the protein CASSPTGGQSYEQYF.

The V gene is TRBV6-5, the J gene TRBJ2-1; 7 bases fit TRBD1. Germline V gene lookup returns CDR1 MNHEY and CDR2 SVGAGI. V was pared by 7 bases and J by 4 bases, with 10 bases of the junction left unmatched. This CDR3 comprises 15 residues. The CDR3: CASTLTGAAYNEQFF. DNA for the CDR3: TGTGCCAGCACCCTAACAGGGGCCGCTTACAATGAGCAGTTCTTC.

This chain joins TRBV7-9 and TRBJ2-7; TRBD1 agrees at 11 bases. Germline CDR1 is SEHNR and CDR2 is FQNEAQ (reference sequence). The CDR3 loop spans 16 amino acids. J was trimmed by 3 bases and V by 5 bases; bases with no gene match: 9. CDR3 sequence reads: CASSRTGTGGFYEQYF. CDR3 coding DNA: TGTGCCAGCAGCCGGACCGGGACAGGGGGTTTCTACGAGCAGTACTTC. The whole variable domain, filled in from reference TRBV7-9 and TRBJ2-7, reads DTGVSQNPRHKITKRGQNVTFRCDPISEHNRLYWYRQTLGQGPEFLTYFQNEAQLEKSRLLSDRFSAERPKGSFSTLEIQRTEQGDSAMYLCASSRTGTGGFYEQYFGPGTRLTVT.

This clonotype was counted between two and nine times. This chain's CDR3 is CASTPPKGTDTQYF. The CDR3 DNA is TGTGCCAGCACTCCTCCCAAGGGGACAGATACGCAGTATTTT. The V gene is TRBV28, the J gene TRBJ2-3; TRBD1 might be the D (5 bases). V was trimmed by 7 bases and J by 3 bases, leaving 14 bases between them. Germline loops: CDR1 MDHEN, CDR2 SYDVKM. The CDR3 is 14 residues long.

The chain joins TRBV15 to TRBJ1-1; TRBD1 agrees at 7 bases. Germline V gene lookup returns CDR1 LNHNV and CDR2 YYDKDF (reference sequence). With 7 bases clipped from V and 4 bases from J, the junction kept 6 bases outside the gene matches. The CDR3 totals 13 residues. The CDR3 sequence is CATTQGGGTEAFF. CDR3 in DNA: TGTGCCACCACCCAGGGGGGGGGCACTGAAGCTTTCTTT.

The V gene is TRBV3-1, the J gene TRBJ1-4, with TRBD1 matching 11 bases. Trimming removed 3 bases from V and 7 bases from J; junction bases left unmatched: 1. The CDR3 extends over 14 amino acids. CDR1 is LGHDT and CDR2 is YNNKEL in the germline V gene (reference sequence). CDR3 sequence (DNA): TGTGCCAGCAGCCAGGACAGGGGGCCTGAAAAACTGTTTTTT. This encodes CASSQDRGPEKLFF. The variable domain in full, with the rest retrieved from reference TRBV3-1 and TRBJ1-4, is DTAVSQTPKYLVTQMGNDKSIKCEQNLGHDTMYWYKQDSKKFLKIMFSYNNKELIINETVPNRFSPKSPDKAHLNLHINSLELGDSAVYFCASSQDRGPEKLFFGSGTQLSVL.